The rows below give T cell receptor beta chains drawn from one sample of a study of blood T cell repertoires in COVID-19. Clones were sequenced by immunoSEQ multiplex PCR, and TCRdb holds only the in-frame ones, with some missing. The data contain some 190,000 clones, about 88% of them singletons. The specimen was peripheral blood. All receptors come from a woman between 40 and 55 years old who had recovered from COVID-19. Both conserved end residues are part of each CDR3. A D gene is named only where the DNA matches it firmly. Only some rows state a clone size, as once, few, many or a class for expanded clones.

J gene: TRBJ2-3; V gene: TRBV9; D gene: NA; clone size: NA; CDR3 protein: CASSVDFTDTQYF; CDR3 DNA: TGTGCCAGCAGCGTAGACTTCACAGATACGCAGTATTTT
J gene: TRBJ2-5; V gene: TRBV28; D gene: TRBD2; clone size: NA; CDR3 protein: CASSLGLASGIETQYF; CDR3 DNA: TGTGCCAGCAGTTTAGGTCTGGCTAGCGGGATAGAGACCCAGTACTTC
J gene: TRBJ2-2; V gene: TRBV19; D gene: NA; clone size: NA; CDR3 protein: CASTPLMLAATGELFF; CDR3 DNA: TGTGCCAGTACCCCACTTATGTTAGCGGCCACCGGGGAGCTGTTTTTT
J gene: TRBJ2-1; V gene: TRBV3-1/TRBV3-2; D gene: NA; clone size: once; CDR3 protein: CASSQTANEQFF; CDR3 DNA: TGTGCCAGCAGCCAAACTGCCAATGAGCAGTTCTTC
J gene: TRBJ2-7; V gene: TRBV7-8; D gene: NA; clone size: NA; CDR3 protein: CASSLSRQGGNYEQYF; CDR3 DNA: TGTGCCAGCAGCTTAAGCCGGCAGGGCGGGAACTACGAGCAGTACTTC
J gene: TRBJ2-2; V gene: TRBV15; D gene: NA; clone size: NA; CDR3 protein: CATSLGGPTGELFF; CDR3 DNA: TGTGCCACCAGCCTAGGGGGACCCACCGGGGAGCTGTTTTTT
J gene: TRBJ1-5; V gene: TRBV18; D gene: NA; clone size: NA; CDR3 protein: CASSPRTSAGQPQHF; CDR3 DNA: TGTGCCAGCTCACCGCGGACCTCGGCGGGTCAGCCCCAGCATTTT
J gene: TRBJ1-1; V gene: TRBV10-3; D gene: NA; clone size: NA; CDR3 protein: CAISDRGHITNTEAFF; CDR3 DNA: TGTGCCATCAGTGATCGGGGACATATCACGAACACTGAAGCTTTCTTT
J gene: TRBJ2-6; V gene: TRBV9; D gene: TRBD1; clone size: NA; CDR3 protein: CASSPTQGSGANVLTF; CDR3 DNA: TGTGCCAGCAGCCCCACACAGGGGTCAGGGGCCAACGTCCTGACTTTC
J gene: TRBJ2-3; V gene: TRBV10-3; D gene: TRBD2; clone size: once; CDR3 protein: CAISESGLAEVPQYF; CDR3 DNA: TGTGCCATCAGTGAGTCGGGACTAGCGGAGGTCCCGCAGTATTTT
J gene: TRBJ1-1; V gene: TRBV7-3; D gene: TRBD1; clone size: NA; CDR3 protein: CASSSRTGNTEAFF; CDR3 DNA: TGTGCCAGCAGCTCCAGGACAGGGAACACTGAAGCTTTCTTT
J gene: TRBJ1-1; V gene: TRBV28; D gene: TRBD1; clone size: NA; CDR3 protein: CASRRPPGQYFHNTEAFF; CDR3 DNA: TGTGCCAGCAGACGACCCCCGGGACAGTATTTCCACAACACTGAAGCTTTCTTT
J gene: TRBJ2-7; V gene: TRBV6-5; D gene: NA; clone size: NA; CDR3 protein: CASSYSASTEQYF; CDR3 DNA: TGTGCCAGCAGTTACTCTGCTAGCACCGAGCAGTACTTC
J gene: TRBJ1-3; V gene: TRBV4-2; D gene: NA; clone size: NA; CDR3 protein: CASSPLGGSGNTIYF; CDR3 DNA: TGTGCCAGCAGCCCCCTAGGGGGTTCTGGAAACACCATATATTTT
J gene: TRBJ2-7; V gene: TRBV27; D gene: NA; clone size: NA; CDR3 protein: CASGVGTSSSYEQYF; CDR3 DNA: TGTGCCAGCGGCGTCGGGACATCCAGCTCCTACGAGCAGTACTTC
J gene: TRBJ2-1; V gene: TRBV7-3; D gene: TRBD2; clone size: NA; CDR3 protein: CASSFSGGSSYNEQFF; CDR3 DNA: TGTGCCAGCAGCTTCAGCGGGGGGAGCTCCTACAATGAGCAGTTCTTC
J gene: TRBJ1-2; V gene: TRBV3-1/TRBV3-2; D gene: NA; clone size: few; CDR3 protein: CASSQDRSRAYGYTF; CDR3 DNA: TGTGCCAGCAGCCAAGATCGGTCCAGGGCCTATGGCTACACCTTC
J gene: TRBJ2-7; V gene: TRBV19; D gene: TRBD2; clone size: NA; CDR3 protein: CASSILGLAGAVEQYF; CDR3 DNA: TGTGCCAGTAGTATCTTGGGACTAGCGGGAGCTGTCGAGCAGTACTTC
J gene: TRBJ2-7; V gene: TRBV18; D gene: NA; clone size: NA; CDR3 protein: CASSGPNQSGEQYF; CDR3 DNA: TGTGCCAGCTCGGGTCCTAACCAGTCGGGGGAGCAGTACTTC
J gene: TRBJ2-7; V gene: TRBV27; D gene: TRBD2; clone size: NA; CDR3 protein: CASSSGTSGRGEQYF; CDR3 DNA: TGTGCCAGCAGTAGTGGGACTAGCGGGAGAGGCGAGCAGTACTTC
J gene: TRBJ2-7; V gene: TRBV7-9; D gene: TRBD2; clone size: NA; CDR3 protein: CASSSGGPEQYF; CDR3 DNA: TGTGCCAGCAGCTCGGGGGGTCCCGAGCAGTACTTC
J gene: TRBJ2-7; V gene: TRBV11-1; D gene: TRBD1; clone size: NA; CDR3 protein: CASSLKTGPYEQYF; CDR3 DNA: TGTGCCAGCAGCTTAAAGACAGGGCCCTACGAGCAGTACTTC
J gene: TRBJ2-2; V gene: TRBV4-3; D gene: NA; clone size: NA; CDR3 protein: CASSQVRTATGELFF; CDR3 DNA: TGCGCCAGCAGCCAAGTGCGGACAGCCACCGGGGAGCTGTTTTTT
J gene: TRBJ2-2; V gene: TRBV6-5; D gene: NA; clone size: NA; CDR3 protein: CASSYGATTITGELFF; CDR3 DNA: TGTGCCAGCAGTTACGGTGCGACTACCATCACCGGGGAGCTGTTTTTT
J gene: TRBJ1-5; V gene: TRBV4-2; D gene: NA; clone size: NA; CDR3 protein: CASSQDLPGNQPQHF; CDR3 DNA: TGTGCCAGCAGCCAAGATCTTCCGGGCAATCAGCCCCAGCATTTT
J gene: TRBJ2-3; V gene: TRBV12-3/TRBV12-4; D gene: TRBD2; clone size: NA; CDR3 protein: CASVWWGGTQYF; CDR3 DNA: TGTGCCAGCGTCTGGTGGGGGGGGACGCAGTATTTT
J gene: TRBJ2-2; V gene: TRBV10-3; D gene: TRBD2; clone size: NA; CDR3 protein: CAISDLRGDTGELFF; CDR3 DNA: TGTGCCATCAGTGATTTGCGGGGGGACACCGGGGAGCTGTTTTTT
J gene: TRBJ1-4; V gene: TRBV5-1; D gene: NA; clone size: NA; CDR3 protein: CASSLDGGKGANEKLFF; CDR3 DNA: TGCGCCAGCAGCTTGGATGGGGGGAAAGGAGCTAATGAAAAACTGTTTTTT